Each of the 14 T cell receptor beta chains below was sequenced from the same sample in a study of blood T cell repertoires in COVID-19. TCRdb's table, derived via immunoSEQ multiplex PCR, lists solely in-frame clones and lacks some. The profile covers fewer than 300,000 clones, with roughly 84% appearing a single time and around 7.8% taken by the ten largest. Sequencing was done on a sample of peripheral blood. All receptors derive from a human donor in a cohort sampled during active COVID-19.

As regards this clone: Compared with germline, one end of the junction differs, possibly owing to a read error. The chain employs TRBV4-1 and TRBJ2-3; TRBD2 matches at 13 bases. The CDR3 extends over 17 amino acids. CDR1 MGHRA and CDR2 YSYEKL come from the germline V gene. The CDR3 region is CASSEDTSGGATDTQYF. CDR3 nucleotide sequence: TGCGCCAGCAGCGAAGACACTAGCGGGGGGGCCACAGATACGCAGTATTTT.

The chain has TRBV2 and TRBJ2-7; 12 positions agree with TRBD2. Germline-derived CDR1 and CDR2 are SNHLY and FYNNEI. This CDR3 contains 16 residues. After removal of 8 bases from V and 2 bases from J, the junction contained 10 bases not matched to a gene. The CDR3 DNA sequence: TGTGCCAGCGCGGGGGCTACTAGCGGGAGGACCTACGAGCAGTACTTC. It specifies CASAGATSGRTYEQYF.

This clone appeared many times. The chain employs TRBV4-2 and TRBJ2-3; D gene ambiguous. Germline loops: CDR1 LGHNA, CDR2 YNFKEQ. This CDR3 has 15 residues. The ends were cut back, 1 base at V and 0 bases at J, with 8 bases in the middle. CDR3 coding DNA: TGTGCCAGCAGCCAAGTAGAACTCAGCACAGATACGCAGTATTTT. As protein: CASSQVELSTDTQYF.

V is TRBV19 and J is TRBJ2-2; TRBD2 might be the D (6 bases). Germline CDR1 LNHDA, CDR2 SQIVND (reference sequence). This CDR3 spans 13 amino acids. V was shortened by 1 base and J by 6 bases, with 6 bases between the two germline ends. As DNA, the CDR3 is TGTGCCAGTAGTATAGGGAGGGCCGGGGAGCTGTTTTTT. Translation gives CASSIGRAGELFF. Variable domain in full (rest from reference TRBV19 and TRBJ2-2): DGGITQSPKYLFRKEGQNVTLSCEQNLNHDAMYWYRQDPGQGLRLIYYSQIVNDFQKGDIAEGYSVSREKKESFPLTVTSAQKNPTAFYLCASSIGRAGELFFGEGSRLTVL.

This clone was detected only once. The genes are TRBV7-9 and TRBJ2-2; 9 bases map to TRBD2. This CDR3 is 16 amino acids long. Germline lookup yields CDR1 SEHNR and CDR2 FQNEAQ (reference sequence). J was trimmed by 4 bases and V by 3 bases; bases with no gene match: 6. For the CDR3, the DNA is TGTGCCAGCAGCTTCAGGACTAGCGAGTCCACCGGGGAGCTGTTTTTT. It yields the protein CASSFRTSESTGELFF.

The chain links TRBV29-1 to TRBJ1-1, with TRBD1 matching 7 bases. The V segment lost 6 bases and the J segment 0 bases; nucleotides outside the gene matches: 7. Germline values: CDR1 SQVTM, CDR2 ANQGSEA. The CDR3 spans 14 residues. CDR3 DNA sequence: TGCAGCGTAAGACAGGGATCCATGAACACTGAAGCTTTCTTT. As protein: CSVRQGSMNTEAFF.

The gene calls are TRBV3-1 (or the pseudogene TRBV3-2) and TRBJ2-5, with TRBD2 as a possible D gene (6 bases). V lost 4 bases and J lost 5, with 20 bases in between. This CDR3 spans 16 amino acids. The germline V gene has CDR1 LGHDT and CDR2 YNNKEL (reference sequence). This chain's CDR3 is CASSPLGASDRETQYF. The CDR3 DNA reads TGTGCCAGCAGCCCCCTTGGAGCTAGCGATCGGGAGACCCAGTACTTC.

This sequence joins TRBV18 and TRBJ2-7; the match to TRBD1 covers 8 bases. Germline trimming cut 4 bases from V and 0 bases from J; bases unmatched to any gene: 2. This CDR3 has 14 amino acids. Per germline, CDR1 KGHSH and CDR2 LQKENI. This CDR3 is CASSRTGTSYEQYF. The DNA for the CDR3 is TGTGCCAGCTCACGGACAGGGACCTCCTACGAGCAGTACTTC.

The rearrangement uses TRBV4-1 and TRBJ1-1, with 10 bases lining up with TRBD1. The length of the CDR3 is 15 residues. Losses at the gene ends were 4 bases for V and 2 bases for J; bases not matched to a gene: 4. Germline CDR1 MGHRA, CDR2 YSYEKL. The DNA of the CDR3 is TGCGCCAGCAGCCGGGGACAGGGGATAAACACTGAAGCTTTCTTT. Its translation is CASSRGQGINTEAFF.

The CDR3 here is CASSLPERASGNTDTQYF. CDR3 DNA sequence: TGTGCCAGCAGCCTCCCAGAGAGGGCTAGCGGGAACACAGATACGCAGTATTTT. The rearrangement links TRBV4-2 to TRBJ2-3, with TRBD2 matching 9 bases. Per germline, CDR1 LGHNA and CDR2 YNFKEQ. With V trimmed by 4 bases and J by 2 bases, 13 bases remained unmatched. This CDR3 has 18 residues.

This clone was seen more than once but under ten times. The chain combines TRBV7-9 with TRBJ1-5; D gene unclear. Germline CDR1 reads SEHNR; CDR2 reads FQNEAQ (reference sequence). V shed 5 bases and J shed 7 bases, with 12 bases lying between them. The CDR3 contains 13 residues. The CDR3 DNA sequence: TGTGCCAGCAGCCCAAGCGGGGTCCAGCCCCAGCATTTT. It translates to CASSPSGVQPQHF.

The gene calls are TRBV19 and TRBJ1-2, with D unclear. The germline CDR1 and CDR2 sequences are LNHDA and SQIVND (reference sequence). Trimming stripped 3 bases from V and 7 bases from J, with 12 bases between. The CDR3 covers 13 residues. CDR3 coding DNA: TGTGCCAGTAGTATTGGACTGCTTGGTGGCTACACCTTC. Amino acids: CASSIGLLGGYTF.

This clone was detected only once. The chain combines TRBV19 with TRBJ1-5; 10 bases map to TRBD1. CDR3 length: 17 residues. With 5 bases clipped from V and 1 base from J, the junction kept 8 bases outside the gene matches. CDR1 is LNHDA and CDR2 is SQIVND in the germline V gene (reference sequence). This chain's CDR3 is CASSASDRGLSNQPQHF. In DNA form, the CDR3 reads TGTGCCAGTAGTGCGAGTGACAGGGGGCTAAGCAATCAGCCCCAGCATTTT.

This chain joins TRBV18 and TRBJ2-1, with D possibly matching TRBD2 (6 bases). This CDR3 contains 15 residues. Germline CDR1 and CDR2: KGHSH and LQKENI. Between the trimmed V and J ends, which lost 2 bases and 3 bases, there was a span of 11 bases. The CDR3, as DNA: TGTGCCAGCTCACCAAACGGGGGTGACTACAATGAGCAGTTCTTC. As protein: CASSPNGGDYNEQFF.